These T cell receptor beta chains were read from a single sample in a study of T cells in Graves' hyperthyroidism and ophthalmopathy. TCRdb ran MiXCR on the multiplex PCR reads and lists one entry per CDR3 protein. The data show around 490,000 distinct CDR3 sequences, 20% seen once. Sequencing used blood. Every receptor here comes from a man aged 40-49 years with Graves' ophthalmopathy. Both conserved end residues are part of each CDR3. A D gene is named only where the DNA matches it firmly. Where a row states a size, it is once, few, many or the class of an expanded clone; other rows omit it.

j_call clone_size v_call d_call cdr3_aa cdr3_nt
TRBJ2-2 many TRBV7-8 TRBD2 CASSLRGLALKPNTGELFF TGTGCCAGCAGCTTGAGGGGACTAGCGCTGAAACCGAACACCGGGGAGCTGTTTTTT
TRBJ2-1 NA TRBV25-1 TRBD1 CASGPYRDRSSNEQFF TGTGCCAGCGGTCCTTACCGGGACAGGTCCTCCAATGAGCAGTTCTTC
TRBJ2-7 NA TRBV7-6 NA CASSLALSEQYF TGTGCCAGCAGCTTAGCGCTGTCCGAGCAGTACTTC
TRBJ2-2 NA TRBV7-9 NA CAVPETGELFF TGTGCCGTTCCGGAGACCGGGGAGCTGTTTTTT
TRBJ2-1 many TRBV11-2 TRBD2 CASSLDRFGGNEQFF TGTGCCAGCAGCTTAGATCGGTTCGGGGGGAATGAGCAGTTCTTC
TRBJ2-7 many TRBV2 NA CASRRHLGAEQYF TGTGCCAGCAGGAGACATCTCGGAGCTGAGCAGTACTTC
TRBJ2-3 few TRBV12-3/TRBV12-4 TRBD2 CASSYSKAGGPTDTQYF TGTGCCAGCAGTTACTCGAAAGCGGGAGGGCCCACAGATACGCAGTATTTT
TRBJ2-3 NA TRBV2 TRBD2 CASRGADTQYF TGTGCCAGTCGGGGGGCAGATACGCAGTATTTT
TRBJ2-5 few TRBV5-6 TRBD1 CASSLGIRQGETQYF TGTGCCAGCAGCTTGGGTATTCGACAGGGGGAGACCCAGTACTTC
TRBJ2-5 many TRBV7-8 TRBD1 CASSPDPDRGQTQYF TGTGCCAGCAGTCCTGATCCGGACAGGGGTCAGACCCAGTACTTC
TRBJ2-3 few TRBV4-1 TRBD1 CATSHAGQGNTDTQYF TGCGCCACTTCACACGCGGGACAGGGAAACACAGATACGCAGTATTTT
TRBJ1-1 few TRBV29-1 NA CSVRTNTEAFF TGCAGCGTTCGCACAAACACTGAAGCTTTCTTT
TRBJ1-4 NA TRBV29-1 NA CSVGTSREKLFF TGCAGCGTTGGGACGTCCCGTGAAAAACTGTTTTTT
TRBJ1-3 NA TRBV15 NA CATSRDRGTGNTIYF TGTGCCACCAGCAGAGATAGAGGGACGGGAAACACCATATATTTT
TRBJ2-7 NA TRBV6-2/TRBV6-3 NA CASSPGLLSYEQYF TGTGCCAGCAGTCCGGGACTCCTCTCCTACGAGCAGTACTTC
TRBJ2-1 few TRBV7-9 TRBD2 CASSLGGGLGNEQFF TGTGCCAGCAGCTTAGGTGGGGGACTAGGAAATGAGCAGTTCTTC
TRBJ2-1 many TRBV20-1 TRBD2 CSATERGGVEQFF TGCAGTGCTACAGAACGGGGAGGGGTAGAGCAGTTCTTC
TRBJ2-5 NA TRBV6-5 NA CASSYFRLGGDGETQYF TGTGCCAGCAGTTACTTCCGGTTAGGGGGGGATGGAGAGACCCAGTACTTC
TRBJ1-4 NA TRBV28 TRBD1 CASNVPGQGEKLFF TGTGCCAGCAACGTACCGGGACAGGGTGAAAAACTGTTTTTT
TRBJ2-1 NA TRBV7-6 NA CASSSQPGQENNEQFF TGTGCCAGCAGCTCCCAACCGGGACAAGAGAACAATGAGCAGTTCTTC
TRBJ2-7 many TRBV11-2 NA CASSYGVGSSYEQYF TGTGCCAGCAGTTACGGGGTAGGATCGAGTTACGAGCAGTACTTC
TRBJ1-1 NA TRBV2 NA CASNVLRGETEAFF TGTGCCAGCAACGTGTTAAGGGGGGAGACTGAAGCTTTCTTT
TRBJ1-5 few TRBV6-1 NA CASSDTPQPQHF TGTGCCAGCAGTGACACACCTCAGCCCCAGCATTTT
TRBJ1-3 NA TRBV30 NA CAWSVHISGNTIYF TGTGCCTGGAGTGTACACATCTCTGGAAACACCATATATTTT
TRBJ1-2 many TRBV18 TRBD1 CASSPVDRVGRGYTF TGTGCCAGCTCACCGGTGGACAGGGTGGGTCGTGGCTACACCTTC
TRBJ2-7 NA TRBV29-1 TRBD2 CSVIPGTSAGAYEQYF TGCAGCGTGATCCCCGGGACTTCAGCGGGGGCCTACGAGCAGTACTTC
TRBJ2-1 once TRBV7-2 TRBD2 CASRPTTSGRGHEQFF TGTGCCAGCAGACCGACGACTAGCGGGAGAGGGCATGAGCAGTTCTTC
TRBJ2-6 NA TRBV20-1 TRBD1 CSATQLGTGKYRPGANVLTF TGCAGTGCTACACAACTCGGGACAGGCAAATACCGACCTGGGGCCAACGTCCTGACTTTC
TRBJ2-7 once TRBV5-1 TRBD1 CVSSSGGTGAKEQYF TGCGTCAGCAGCTCGGGGGGGACAGGGGCGAAGGAGCAGTACTTC
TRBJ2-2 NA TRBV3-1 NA CASSQARTGELFF TGTGCCAGCAGCCAAGCCAGGACCGGGGAGCTGTTTTTT
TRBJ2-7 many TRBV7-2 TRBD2 CASSFKGTRLGEQYF TGTGCCAGCAGCTTTAAGGGGACTAGGTTGGGCGAGCAGTACTTC
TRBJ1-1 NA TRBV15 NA CATSLGPRGAEAFF TGTGCCACCAGCCTAGGACCTCGCGGCGCTGAAGCTTTCTTT
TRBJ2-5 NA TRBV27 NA CASSPPGVGRETQYF TGTGCCAGCAGTCCCCCGGGGGTGGGGAGAGAGACCCAGTACTTC
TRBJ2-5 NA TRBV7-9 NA CASSLGVGRETQYF TGTGCCAGCAGCCTCGGGGTTGGGCGGGAGACCCAGTACTTC
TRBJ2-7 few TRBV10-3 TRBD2 CAIRNVAGGYEQYF TGTGCCATCAGGAACGTAGCGGGGGGCTACGAGCAGTACTTC
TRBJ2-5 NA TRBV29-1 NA CSVGAGAPETQYF TGCAGCGTTGGGGCGGGGGCCCCAGAGACCCAGTACTTC
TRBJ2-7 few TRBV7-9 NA CASSLAGQGRGYEQYF TGTGCCAGCAGCTTAGCTGGGCAGGGAAGGGGATACGAGCAGTACTTC
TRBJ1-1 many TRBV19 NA CASSILVNTEAFF TGTGCCAGTAGTATTCTTGTGAACACTGAAGCTTTCTTT
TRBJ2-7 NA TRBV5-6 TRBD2 CASSRGTSGEQYF TGTGCCAGCAGCCGAGGGACTAGCGGGGAGCAGTACTTC
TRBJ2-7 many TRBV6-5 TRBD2 CASSYGLIAGGPNEQYF TGTGCCAGCAGTTACGGGCTGATAGCGGGAGGGCCAAACGAGCAGTACTTC
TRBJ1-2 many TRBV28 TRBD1 CASSLQGVYGYTF TGTGCCAGCAGTTTACAGGGGGTTTATGGCTACACCTTC
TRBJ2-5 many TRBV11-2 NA CASSLAGFGGGETQYF TGTGCCAGCAGCTTAGCGGGGTTTGGGGGGGGCGAGACCCAGTACTTC
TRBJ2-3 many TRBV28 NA CASSFGVKNTDTQYF TGTGCCAGCAGTTTCGGCGTAAAGAACACAGATACGCAGTATTTT
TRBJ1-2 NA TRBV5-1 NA CASSLEQYGYTF TGCGCCAGCAGCTTGGAACAGTATGGCTACACCTTC
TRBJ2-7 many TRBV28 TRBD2 CATLAGIPGYEQYF TGTGCCACCTTAGCGGGAATTCCCGGCTACGAGCAGTACTTC
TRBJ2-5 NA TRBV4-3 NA CASSQSMGHRYF TGCGCCAGCAGCCAAAGTATGGGACACCGGTACTTC
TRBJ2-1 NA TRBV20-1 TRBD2 CSASIIAGGRDNEQFF TGCAGTGCTTCCATCATAGCGGGGGGGCGGGACAATGAGCAGTTCTTC